The 21 T cell receptor beta chains reported below all come from one sample, sequenced in a study of CD8+ T cells in alopecia areata. Documented treatment: oral pan-JAK inhibitor, 5-10 mg twice daily. Following RNA extraction, reverse transcription yielded cDNA that acted as the sequencing template. Sequencing used immunoSEQ multiplex PCR; TCRdb keeps in-frame clones, though not all of them. The sample carries approximately 200,000 clones, more than 55% recorded once. The material sequenced was CD4+ T cells sorted from blood, taken at week 4, from a patient treated with tofacitinib. All receptors derive from a human donor with alopecia areata.

This chain joins TRBV29-1 and TRBJ1-1; no firm D call. The CDR3 covers 14 residues. V was shortened by 2 bases and J by 0 bases, with 10 bases between the two germline ends. The germline CDR1 and CDR2 sequences are SQVTM and ANQGSEA. CDR3 protein: CSVELAGVNTEAFF. In DNA, the CDR3 is TGCAGCGTTGAATTGGCAGGTGTGAACACTGAAGCTTTCTTT.

This clone showed up just once. This chain links TRBV29-1 with TRBJ1-1; a weak D match, TRBD1 (5 bases). The CDR3 loop spans 13 amino acids. CDR1 is SQVTM and CDR2 is ANQGSEA in the germline V gene. The germline V and J ends were trimmed by 7 bases and 3 bases, with 15 bases remaining between them. The CDR3 loop reads CSEKQVGDTEAFF. The CDR3, as DNA: TGCAGCGAGAAACAGGTCGGGGACACTGAAGCTTTCTTT.

The chain is built from TRBV30 and TRBJ2-3; tentatively, D is TRBD2 (5 bases). Germline V lookup: CDR1 GTSNPN, CDR2 SVGIG (reference sequence). V was trimmed by 3 bases and J by 6 bases, leaving 13 bases between them. This CDR3 contains 13 residues. The CDR3 reads CAWSPGRGDTQYF. The CDR3 DNA is TGTGCCTGGAGCCCTGGGCGCGGGGATACGCAGTATTTT.

V usage is TRBV29-1 and J usage is TRBJ2-5; D possibly uses TRBD1 or TRBD2 (5 bases each). Between the trimmed V and J ends, which lost 0 bases and 5 bases, there was a span of 10 bases. CDR1 is SQVTM and CDR2 is ANQGSEA in the germline V gene. This CDR3 is 13 amino acids long. As DNA, the CDR3 is TGCAGCGTTGAAGAAACAGGCGGGGAGACCCAGTACTTC. This encodes CSVEETGGETQYF.

This clone has only a few counts. The chain links TRBV2 to TRBJ2-3; D is uncertain. The germline V gene has CDR1 SNHLY and CDR2 FYNNEI. V lost 6 bases and J lost 6, with 4 bases in between. This CDR3 region has 10 residues. The CDR3 is CASRSDTQYF. Here the CDR3 DNA reads TGTGCCAGCAGGTCTGATACGCAGTATTTT.

DNA for the CDR3: TGTGCCAGCAGCTCGGGGGCGGGAGTCCACCACGAGCAGTACTTC. The encoded protein is CASSSGAGVHHEQYF. This chain joins TRBV7-6 and TRBJ2-7; D perhaps matches TRBD2 (7 bases). CDR1 is SGHVS, CDR2 FNYEAQ, per germline. Trimming removed 4 bases at V and 5 bases at J, with 18 bases between. The CDR3 is made up of 15 amino acids.

The chain recombines TRBV9 with TRBJ2-3; D gene ambiguous. V lost 4 bases, J lost 6 bases, and 18 bases lay in between. The CDR3 is 15 amino acids. Germline-derived CDR1 and CDR2 are SGDLS and YYNGEE. The CDR3 nucleotides are TGTGCCAGCAGCCCGCGGACCACTCCCGGGGATACGCAGTATTTT. It codes for CASSPRTTPGDTQYF. Looking up the rest from reference TRBV9 and TRBJ2-3 gives the full variable domain: DSGVTQTPKHLITATGQRVTLRCSPRSGDLSVYWYQQSLDQGLQFLIQYYNGEERAKGNILERFSAQQFPDLHSELNLSSLELGDSALYFCASSPRTTPGDTQYFGPGTRLTVL.

CDR3 sequence reads: CAWAIGDGPYEQYF. CDR3 sequence (DNA): TGTGCCTGGGCGATTGGGGACGGACCCTACGAGCAGTACTTC. The chain has TRBV30 and TRBJ2-7; D tentatively fits TRBD1 or TRBD2 (5 bases each). The CDR3 totals 14 residues. Germline lookup yields CDR1 GTSNPN and CDR2 SVGIG (reference sequence). V lost 5 bases to trimming and J lost 2 bases, with 16 bases between them. Full variable domain (rest looked up from reference TRBV30 and TRBJ2-7): SQTIHQWPATLVQPVGSPLSLECTVEGTSNPNLYWYRQAAGRGLQLLFYSVGIGQISSEVPQNLSASRPQDRQFILSSKKLLLSDSGFYLCAWAIGDGPYEQYFGPGTRLTVT.

V gene TRBV6-1 combines with J gene TRBJ1-5, with 8 bases lining up with TRBD1. Unmatched junction bases numbered 9, after V lost 6 bases and J lost 8 bases. Germline V gene lookup returns CDR1 MNHNS and CDR2 SASEGT. The length of the CDR3 is 14 residues. The CDR3 DNA sequence: TGTGCCAGCAGCTTCGCACAGGGGGGGAAGCCCCAGCATTTT. It is translated as CASSFAQGGKPQHF.

The chain carries TRBV6-6 and TRBJ1-5; D is unresolved. V was pared by 3 bases and J by 5 bases, with 17 bases between. This CDR3 is built from 16 residues. The germline V gene encodes CDR1 MNHNY and CDR2 SVGAGI (reference sequence). CDR3 in amino acids: CASSYPGLVDYQPQHF. CDR3 nucleotides: TGTGCCAGCAGTTATCCCGGGCTTGTGGATTATCAGCCCCAGCATTTT.

This clone was counted only a few times. The chain couples TRBV5-6 to TRBJ1-4; 8 bases match TRBD1. Germline CDR1 SGHDT, CDR2 YYEEEE. The V and J ends lost 4 bases and 11 bases, in that order; junction bases with no gene match: 10. The CDR3 extends over 14 amino acids. The CDR3 loop is CASSLQTGDGKLFF. The CDR3 DNA reads as TGTGCCAGCAGCCTACAGACAGGGGACGGGAAACTGTTTTTT.

This clone showed up many times. The rearrangement uses TRBV7-9 and TRBJ2-7; 7 nucleotides agree with TRBD1. Per germline, CDR1 SEHNR and CDR2 FQNEAQ (reference sequence). This CDR3 spans 12 amino acids. With 3 bases clipped from V and 11 bases from J, the junction kept 7 bases outside the gene matches. CDR3 sequence: CASSLGQQEKYF. In DNA, the CDR3 is TGTGCCAGCAGCTTGGGACAGCAAGAGAAGTACTTC.

The J gene is TRBJ2-1, the V gene TRBV9; tentative D call: TRBD1 (6 bases). Per the germline V gene, CDR1 is SGDLS and CDR2 is YYNGEE. The CDR3 spans 17 residues. Between the trimmed V and J ends, which lost 4 bases and 1 base, there was a span of 18 bases. The CDR3 loop is CASSFVKGGRSYNEQFF. DNA for the CDR3: TGTGCCAGCAGCTTCGTGAAAGGGGGACGATCCTACAATGAGCAGTTCTTC.

V and J are TRBV19 and TRBJ1-2, with 8 bases matching TRBD1. This CDR3 spans 14 amino acids. The V segment lost 7 bases and the J segment 2 bases; nucleotides outside the gene matches: 6. Per germline, CDR1 LNHDA and CDR2 SQIVND (reference sequence). CDR3 DNA: TGTGCCAGTACCCGGACAGGGATCAACTATGGCTACACCTTC. Translated, it gives CASTRTGINYGYTF.

A few counts support this clone. Different DNA sequences within this sample yield the same CDR3. The chain combines TRBV29-1 with TRBJ1-1; D is undetermined. The germline V gene has CDR1 SQVTM and CDR2 ANQGSEA. The CDR3 spans 10 residues. V lost 6 bases and J lost 1, with 3 bases in between. The CDR3 DNA reads TGCAGCGTAGAGAACACTGAAGCTTTCTTT. Translating gives CSVENTEAFF.

This chain joins TRBV4-3 and TRBJ2-1; 8 positions match TRBD2. Trimming cost V 1 base and J 9 bases; bases outside gene matches: 11. Germline assignment: CDR1 LGHNA and CDR2 YSLEER. This CDR3 is built from 16 residues. The chain's CDR3 is CASSQVSTSAGGEQFF. The DNA of the CDR3 is TGCGCCAGCAGCCAAGTTTCTACTAGTGCGGGGGGTGAGCAGTTCTTC.

To note about this clone: The same CDR3 is also encoded by other DNA sequences in this sample. The genes are TRBV29-1 and TRBJ2-5; D gene uncertain. The V gene lost 6 bases and the J gene lost 1 base, with 12 bases spanning the gap. There are 13 residues in the CDR3. Germline V gene lookup returns CDR1 SQVTM and CDR2 ANQGSEA. DNA for the CDR3: TGCAGCGTCGTTGGGCGGTTCCAAGAGACCCAGTACTTC. It is translated as CSVVGRFQETQYF.

The CDR3 reads CAWGEIAQYF. The CDR3 DNA reads as TGTGCCTGGGGAGAGATCGCCCAGTACTTC. The V call is TRBV30, the J call TRBJ2-5; the D is unclear. Germline CDR1 reads GTSNPN; CDR2 reads SVGIG (reference sequence). V was shortened by 5 bases and J by 9 bases, with 10 bases between the two germline ends. The CDR3 has 10 amino acids.

This sequence joins TRBV27 and TRBJ1-2; D may be TRBD1 (5 bases). V lost 3 bases and J lost 7, with 21 bases in between. Germline CDR1 MNHEY, CDR2 SMNVEV (reference sequence). The CDR3 is 16 residues long. This chain's CDR3 is CASSLTWTLERGGYTF. CDR3 in DNA: TGTGCCAGCAGTTTGACTTGGACCTTGGAGAGGGGTGGCTACACCTTC.

The CDR3, as DNA: TGTGCCTGGGGAGCCAATCAGCCCCAGCATTTT. This codes for CAWGANQPQHF. The chain employs TRBV30 and TRBJ1-5; D not certain. This CDR3 region has 11 residues. Germline V CDR1 and CDR2: GTSNPN, SVGIG (reference sequence). V gave up 5 bases and J gave up 3 bases, with 5 bases separating them.

Here the CDR3 reads CASLLANKYEQYF. The CDR3 DNA follows: TGTGCCTCGCTGTTAGCGAATAAGTACGAGCAGTACTTC. The chain links TRBV30 to TRBJ2-7; possibly TRBD2 for D (5 bases). The CDR3 contains 13 residues. The V and J ends lost 7 bases and 4 bases respectively, with 17 bases between them. CDR1 and CDR2 from the germline V gene are GTSNPN and SVGIG (reference sequence).